A selection of T cell receptor beta chains follows, all from one sample in a study of Siglec-9 on CD8 T cells in melanoma. Clones were read by immunoSEQ multiplex PCR, and TCRdb kept only the in-frame ones, dropping some. Here the sample spans roughly 35,000 clones, 80% to 85% being singletons. What was sequenced was Siglec-9- CD8+ T cells sorted from blood. These receptors came from a human donor in good health. CDR3s include the opening cysteine and the closing phenylalanine or tryptophan. A D gene is named only where the DNA matches it firmly. Expanded clones are given a class, and other clones once, few, many or no size at all.

clone_size: once
v_call: TRBV28
d_call: TRBD2
j_call: TRBJ2-1
cdr3_nt: TGTGCCAGCAGTTCAAATCTAGCGGGAGGGAAAAATGAGCAGTTCTTC
cdr3_aa: CASSSNLAGGKNEQFF

clone_size: NA
v_call: TRBV9
d_call: TRBD1
j_call: TRBJ1-4
cdr3_nt: TGTGCCAGCAGCGTAGGAGGGGGCCGTAATGAAAAACTGTTTTTT
cdr3_aa: CASSVGGGRNEKLFF

clone_size: NA
v_call: TRBV7-9
d_call: TRBD2
j_call: TRBJ2-7
cdr3_nt: TGTGCCAGCAGCCCGACTAGCGGGGGGTGGTACGAGCAGTACTTC
cdr3_aa: CASSPTSGGWYEQYF

clone_size: NA
v_call: TRBV5-3
d_call: NA
j_call: TRBJ1-4
cdr3_nt: TGTGCCAGAAGCTTTAATGAAAAACTGTTTTTT
cdr3_aa: CARSFNEKLFF

clone_size: once
v_call: TRBV7-6
d_call: TRBD2
j_call: TRBJ2-1
cdr3_nt: TGTGCCAGCAGCTGGGGACTAGAGAATGAGCAGTTCTTC
cdr3_aa: CASSWGLENEQFF

clone_size: NA
v_call: TRBV27
d_call: NA
j_call: TRBJ2-7
cdr3_nt: TGTGCCAGCAGTTCCGAGAACCACGTTGGGTACGAGCAGTACTTC
cdr3_aa: CASSSENHVGYEQYF

clone_size: NA
v_call: TRBV29-1
d_call: NA
j_call: TRBJ2-5
cdr3_nt: TGCAGCGTTGAATGGGCGGACCAAGAGACCCAGTACTTC
cdr3_aa: CSVEWADQETQYF

clone_size: NA
v_call: TRBV5-1
d_call: NA
j_call: TRBJ2-5
cdr3_nt: TGCGCCAGCAGCCCATGGACCGGGGTAGGAAAGACCCAGTACTTC
cdr3_aa: CASSPWTGVGKTQYF

clone_size: NA
v_call: TRBV10-2
d_call: NA
j_call: TRBJ2-5
cdr3_nt: TGCGCCAGCAGGACGACCGACAGGACGTTTGAAGAGACCCAGTACTTC
cdr3_aa: CASRTTDRTFEETQYF

clone_size: NA
v_call: TRBV28
d_call: TRBD1
j_call: TRBJ1-1
cdr3_nt: TGTGCCAGCAGTTTCGGACAGGGTTTAATGAACACTGAAGCTTTCTTT
cdr3_aa: CASSFGQGLMNTEAFF

clone_size: NA
v_call: TRBV7-9
d_call: NA
j_call: TRBJ2-3
cdr3_nt: TGTGCCAGCAGCCCATTAGAGAGCACAGATACGCAGTATTTT
cdr3_aa: CASSPLESTDTQYF

clone_size: NA
v_call: TRBV10-3
d_call: NA
j_call: TRBJ2-2
cdr3_nt: TGTGCCATCAGTGAGGCAGGGAGGACGAACACCGGGGAGCTGTTTTTT
cdr3_aa: CAISEAGRTNTGELFF

clone_size: NA
v_call: TRBV27
d_call: NA
j_call: TRBJ2-5
cdr3_nt: TGTGCCAGCAGCCCCGACGGGGCGGAGACCCAGTACTTC
cdr3_aa: CASSPDGAETQYF

clone_size: NA
v_call: TRBV29-1
d_call: NA
j_call: TRBJ2-1
cdr3_nt: TGCAGCGTTGTGAACAATGAGCAGTTCTTC
cdr3_aa: CSVVNNEQFF

clone_size: NA
v_call: TRBV27
d_call: NA
j_call: TRBJ1-2
cdr3_nt: TGTGCCAGCAGTTTATCGATTGATCGTGGACGCCTAACCTTC
cdr3_aa: CASSLSIDRGRLTF

clone_size: few
v_call: TRBV4-2
d_call: TRBD2
j_call: TRBJ2-5
cdr3_nt: TGTGCCAGCAGCCAAGATACAAGCGGGGGGGGCGTATCCCAGTACTTC
cdr3_aa: CASSQDTSGGGVSQYF

clone_size: NA
v_call: TRBV28
d_call: TRBD2
j_call: TRBJ2-1
cdr3_nt: TGTGCCAGCAGTTTCACCGCGAGCGGGACCTCCTACAATGAGCAGTTCTTC
cdr3_aa: CASSFTASGTSYNEQFF

clone_size: NA
v_call: TRBV6-1
d_call: NA
j_call: TRBJ2-3
cdr3_nt: TGTGCCAGCAGTGAGGGGACAGATACGCAGTATTTT
cdr3_aa: CASSEGTDTQYF

clone_size: NA
v_call: TRBV5-1
d_call: NA
j_call: TRBJ1-5
cdr3_nt: TGCGCCAGCAGCTTCACCGGGGAGGGCAATCAGCCCCAGCATTTT
cdr3_aa: CASSFTGEGNQPQHF

clone_size: NA
v_call: TRBV6-7
d_call: NA
j_call: TRBJ2-7
cdr3_nt: TGTGCCAGCAGTCCCCCGAGTCAGGGGAGCTCCTACGAGCAGTACTTC
cdr3_aa: CASSPPSQGSSYEQYF

clone_size: NA
v_call: TRBV9
d_call: TRBD2
j_call: TRBJ2-2
cdr3_nt: TGTGCCAGCAGAAGCGGGGGAGGCGGCACCGGGGAGCTGTTTTTT
cdr3_aa: CASRSGGGGTGELFF

clone_size: NA
v_call: TRBV6-5
d_call: NA
j_call: TRBJ2-7
cdr3_nt: TGTGCCAGCAGTTACTCCTACGGGGTTGACGAGCAGTACTTC
cdr3_aa: CASSYSYGVDEQYF

clone_size: NA
v_call: TRBV7-9
d_call: TRBD1
j_call: TRBJ2-1
cdr3_nt: TGTGCCAGCAGCTTAGGGCCGGGACAGGCCCAGTTCTTC
cdr3_aa: CASSLGPGQAQFF

clone_size: NA
v_call: TRBV11-2
d_call: NA
j_call: TRBJ1-1
cdr3_nt: TGTGCCAGCAGCTTAGATGGGCCTGAAGCTTTCTTT
cdr3_aa: CASSLDGPEAFF

clone_size: NA
v_call: TRBV9
d_call: TRBD2
j_call: TRBJ2-1
cdr3_nt: TGTGCCAGCAGCGTAGTTAGCGGGGGGTACAATGAGCAGTTCTTC
cdr3_aa: CASSVVSGGYNEQFF

clone_size: NA
v_call: TRBV9
d_call: NA
j_call: TRBJ2-7
cdr3_nt: TGTGCCAGCAGCGTAGCGGTGGGTAGCTCCTACGAGCAGTACTTC
cdr3_aa: CASSVAVGSSYEQYF

clone_size: once
v_call: TRBV7-9
d_call: NA
j_call: TRBJ2-7
cdr3_nt: TGTGCCAGCACCTCAGACACGGACGAGCAGTACTTC
cdr3_aa: CASTSDTDEQYF

clone_size: NA
v_call: TRBV4-2
d_call: TRBD1
j_call: TRBJ2-7
cdr3_nt: TGTGCCAGCAGCCAAGATCAGGGGGACAGGCGCTACGAGCAGTACTTC
cdr3_aa: CASSQDQGDRRYEQYF

clone_size: NA
v_call: TRBV27
d_call: NA
j_call: TRBJ2-7
cdr3_nt: TGTGCCAGCAGTCTCCGACTAGCCTACGAGCAGTACTTC
cdr3_aa: CASSLRLAYEQYF

clone_size: NA
v_call: TRBV28
d_call: NA
j_call: TRBJ1-2
cdr3_nt: TGTGCCAGCAGTTTACGAGGGACTAACTATGGCTACACCTTC
cdr3_aa: CASSLRGTNYGYTF

clone_size: NA
v_call: TRBV7-9
d_call: TRBD2
j_call: TRBJ2-7
cdr3_nt: TGTGCCAGCAGCCCACGGGGGAGGGACGAGCAGTACTTC
cdr3_aa: CASSPRGRDEQYF

clone_size: NA
v_call: TRBV28
d_call: NA
j_call: TRBJ2-5
cdr3_nt: TGTGCCAGCAGTACCCCCGGGGCCTGGATGGAGACCCAGTACTTC
cdr3_aa: CASSTPGAWMETQYF

clone_size: NA
v_call: TRBV6-5
d_call: NA
j_call: TRBJ1-1
cdr3_nt: TGTGCCAGCAGGGTCGGTTATAACACTGAAGCTTTCTTT
cdr3_aa: CASRVGYNTEAFF

clone_size: NA
v_call: TRBV7-9
d_call: NA
j_call: TRBJ1-5
cdr3_nt: TGTGCCAGCAGCTTAGGGAATCAGCCCCAGCATTTT
cdr3_aa: CASSLGNQPQHF

clone_size: few
v_call: TRBV27
d_call: NA
j_call: TRBJ1-1
cdr3_nt: TGTGCCAGCAGTCATCCCCAGACACGGACTGAAGCTTTCTTT
cdr3_aa: CASSHPQTRTEAFF

clone_size: NA
v_call: TRBV30
d_call: TRBD2
j_call: TRBJ2-5
cdr3_nt: TGTGCCTGGAACGTTGACCGGGAGGGCGGGGAGACCCAGTACTTC
cdr3_aa: CAWNVDREGGETQYF

clone_size: NA
v_call: TRBV11-2
d_call: NA
j_call: TRBJ2-7
cdr3_nt: TGTGCCAGCAGTGATTCACCGGGAAGCAACTACGAGCAGTACTTC
cdr3_aa: CASSDSPGSNYEQYF

clone_size: NA
v_call: TRBV27
d_call: NA
j_call: TRBJ1-5
cdr3_nt: TGTGCCAGCAGTTCGCGGGGTGTCAATCAGCCCCAGCATTTT
cdr3_aa: CASSSRGVNQPQHF

clone_size: NA
v_call: TRBV18
d_call: NA
j_call: TRBJ1-1
cdr3_nt: TGTGCCAGCTCCCGGGGGCGCGCAGCTTTCTTT
cdr3_aa: CASSRGRAAFF

clone_size: few
v_call: TRBV6-4
d_call: TRBD2
j_call: TRBJ2-3
cdr3_nt: TGTGCCAGCAGTGAAGAAGCGGGAGGGCCCGCTACGCAGTATTTT
cdr3_aa: CASSEEAGGPATQYF

clone_size: NA
v_call: TRBV19
d_call: NA
j_call: TRBJ2-5
cdr3_nt: TGTGCCAGTACCGCAACAGGGATGAACCAAGAGACCCAGTACTTC
cdr3_aa: CASTATGMNQETQYF

clone_size: few
v_call: TRBV27
d_call: NA
j_call: TRBJ1-1
cdr3_nt: TGTGCCAGCAGTTTATACGCGGGGCGGCAAGCTTTCTTT
cdr3_aa: CASSLYAGRQAFF

clone_size: NA
v_call: TRBV11-3
d_call: NA
j_call: TRBJ1-1
cdr3_nt: TGTGCCAGCAGCTTATCCGGGAACACTGAAGCTTTCTTT
cdr3_aa: CASSLSGNTEAFF

clone_size: NA
v_call: TRBV6-5
d_call: NA
j_call: TRBJ1-6
cdr3_nt: TGTGCCAGCAACCCCTTTCCCTCCTATAATTCACCCCTCCACTTT
cdr3_aa: CASNPFPSYNSPLHF

clone_size: NA
v_call: TRBV5-8
d_call: NA
j_call: TRBJ1-2
cdr3_nt: TGTGCCAGCACCCAAACTCCAGGGGAGGCTAACTATGGCTACACCTTC
cdr3_aa: CASTQTPGEANYGYTF

clone_size: NA
v_call: TRBV13
d_call: NA
j_call: TRBJ2-1
cdr3_nt: TGTGCCAGCAGCCCCCCCTCCTACAATGAGCAGTTCTTC
cdr3_aa: CASSPPSYNEQFF

clone_size: few
v_call: TRBV6-4
d_call: NA
j_call: TRBJ2-3
cdr3_nt: TGTGCCAGCAGCCTTGGGGCAACAGATACGCAGTATTTT
cdr3_aa: CASSLGATDTQYF

clone_size: NA
v_call: TRBV7-8
d_call: TRBD1
j_call: TRBJ1-4
cdr3_nt: TGTGCCAGCAGCGTGACAGGGTACTTTGCAACTAATGAAAAACTGTTTTTT
cdr3_aa: CASSVTGYFATNEKLFF

clone_size: NA
v_call: TRBV7-9
d_call: NA
j_call: TRBJ1-2
cdr3_nt: TGTGCCAGCAGCCCCGCCGAGGGAGTCTATGGCTACACCTTC
cdr3_aa: CASSPAEGVYGYTF

clone_size: NA
v_call: TRBV7-9
d_call: NA
j_call: TRBJ2-2
cdr3_nt: TGTGCCAGCAGCCCCCACCAAAACACCGGGGAGCTGTTTTTT
cdr3_aa: CASSPHQNTGELFF

clone_size: NA
v_call: TRBV19
d_call: NA
j_call: TRBJ1-2
cdr3_nt: TGTGCCAGTAGTATTTCGGGTCACCATTATGGCTACACCTTC
cdr3_aa: CASSISGHHYGYTF

clone_size: NA
v_call: TRBV30
d_call: NA
j_call: TRBJ2-5
cdr3_nt: TGTGCCTGGATAAGTGGCTTGGAGACCCAGTACTTC
cdr3_aa: CAWISGLETQYF

clone_size: NA
v_call: TRBV6-5
d_call: NA
j_call: TRBJ1-5
cdr3_nt: TGTGCCAGCAGCCCAGGGTCAGGCCAGCCCCAGCATTTT
cdr3_aa: CASSPGSGQPQHF

clone_size: NA
v_call: TRBV30
d_call: NA
j_call: TRBJ2-5
cdr3_nt: TGTGCCTGGAGCGACAATCAAGAGACCCAGTACTTC
cdr3_aa: CAWSDNQETQYF

clone_size: NA
v_call: TRBV30
d_call: NA
j_call: TRBJ2-7
cdr3_nt: TGTGCCTGGAGTGCCGGAAGGGGCTACGAGCAGTACTTC
cdr3_aa: CAWSAGRGYEQYF

clone_size: once
v_call: TRBV5-5
d_call: TRBD2
j_call: TRBJ2-1
cdr3_nt: TGTGCCAGCAGCTTGGTGCTAGCGGATTACAATGAGCAGTTCTTC
cdr3_aa: CASSLVLADYNEQFF

clone_size: NA
v_call: TRBV25-1
d_call: NA
j_call: TRBJ2-7
cdr3_nt: TGTGCCAGCAGTGTGGCCTACGAGCAGTACTTC
cdr3_aa: CASSVAYEQYF

clone_size: NA
v_call: TRBV7-9
d_call: NA
j_call: TRBJ2-7
cdr3_nt: TGTGCCAGCAGCCATACGATACAGGTTTTTAAGGTGTACGAGCAGTACTTC
cdr3_aa: CASSHTIQVFKVYEQYF